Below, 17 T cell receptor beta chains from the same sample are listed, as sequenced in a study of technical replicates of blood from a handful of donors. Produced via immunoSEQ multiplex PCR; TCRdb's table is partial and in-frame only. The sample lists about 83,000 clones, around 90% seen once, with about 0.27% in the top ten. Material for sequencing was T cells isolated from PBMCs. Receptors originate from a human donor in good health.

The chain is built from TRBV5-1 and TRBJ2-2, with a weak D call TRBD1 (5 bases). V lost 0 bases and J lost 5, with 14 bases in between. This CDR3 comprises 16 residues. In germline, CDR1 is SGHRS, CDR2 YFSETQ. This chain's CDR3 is CASSLAISQGTGELFF. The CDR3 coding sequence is TGCGCCAGCAGCTTGGCAATAAGCCAGGGAACCGGGGAGCTGTTTTTT.

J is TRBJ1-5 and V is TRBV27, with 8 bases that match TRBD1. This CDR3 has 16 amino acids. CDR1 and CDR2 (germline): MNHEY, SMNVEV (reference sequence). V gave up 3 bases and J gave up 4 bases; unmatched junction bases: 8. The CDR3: CASSFARDRTNQPQHF. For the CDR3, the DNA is TGTGCCAGCAGTTTTGCCCGGGACAGGACAAATCAGCCCCAGCATTTT.

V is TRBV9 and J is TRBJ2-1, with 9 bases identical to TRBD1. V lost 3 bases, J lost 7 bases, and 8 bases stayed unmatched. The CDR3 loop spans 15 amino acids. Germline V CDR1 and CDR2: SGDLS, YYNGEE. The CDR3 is CASSGIRDRANEQFF. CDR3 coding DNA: TGTGCCAGCAGCGGAATCCGGGACAGGGCAAATGAGCAGTTCTTC.

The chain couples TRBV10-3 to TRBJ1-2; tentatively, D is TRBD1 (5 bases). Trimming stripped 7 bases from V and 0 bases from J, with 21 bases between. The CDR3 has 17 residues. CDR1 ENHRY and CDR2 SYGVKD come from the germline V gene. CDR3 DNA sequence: TGTGCCATCAAATCCCCAGGGTTCTTTTCGGCTAACTATGGCTACACCTTC. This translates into CAIKSPGFFSANYGYTF.

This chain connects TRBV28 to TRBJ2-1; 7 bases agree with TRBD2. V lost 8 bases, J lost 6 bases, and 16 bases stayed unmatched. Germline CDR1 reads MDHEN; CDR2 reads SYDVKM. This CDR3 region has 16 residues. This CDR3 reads CASGRADAWSSNEQFF. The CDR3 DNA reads TGTGCCAGCGGGAGGGCTGATGCGTGGTCCAGCAATGAGCAGTTCTTC.

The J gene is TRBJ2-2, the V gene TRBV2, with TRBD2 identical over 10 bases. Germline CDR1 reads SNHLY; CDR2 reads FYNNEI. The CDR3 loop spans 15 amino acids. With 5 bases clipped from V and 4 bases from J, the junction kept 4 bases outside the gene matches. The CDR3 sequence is CASSLAGVSTGELFF. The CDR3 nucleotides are TGTGCCAGCAGTCTAGCGGGGGTTAGCACCGGGGAGCTGTTTTTT.

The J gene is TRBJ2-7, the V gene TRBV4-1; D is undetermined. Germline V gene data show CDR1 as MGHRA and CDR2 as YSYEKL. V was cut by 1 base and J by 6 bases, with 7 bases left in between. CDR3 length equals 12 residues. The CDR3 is CASSQGPSEQYF. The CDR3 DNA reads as TGCGCCAGCAGCCAAGGGCCTTCCGAGCAGTACTTC.

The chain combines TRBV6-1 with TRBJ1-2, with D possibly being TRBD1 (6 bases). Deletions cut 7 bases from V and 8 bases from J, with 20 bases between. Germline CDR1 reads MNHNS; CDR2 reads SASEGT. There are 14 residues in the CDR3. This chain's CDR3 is CASTTADRTRGYTF. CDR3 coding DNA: TGTGCCAGCACAACGGCAGACAGGACTCGCGGCTACACCTTC.

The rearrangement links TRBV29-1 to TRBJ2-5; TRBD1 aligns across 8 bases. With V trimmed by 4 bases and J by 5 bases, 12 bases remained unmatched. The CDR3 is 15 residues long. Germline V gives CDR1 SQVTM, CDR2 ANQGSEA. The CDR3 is CSVADGQGRVETQYF. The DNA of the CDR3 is TGCAGCGTTGCAGACGGACAGGGACGGGTCGAGACCCAGTACTTC.

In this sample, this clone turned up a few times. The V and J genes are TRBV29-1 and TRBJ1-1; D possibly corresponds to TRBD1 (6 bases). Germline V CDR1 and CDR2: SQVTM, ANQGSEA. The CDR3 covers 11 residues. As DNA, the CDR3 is TGCAGTTTCCGGGACACCGCTGAAGCTTTCTTT. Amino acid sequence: CSFRDTAEAFF.

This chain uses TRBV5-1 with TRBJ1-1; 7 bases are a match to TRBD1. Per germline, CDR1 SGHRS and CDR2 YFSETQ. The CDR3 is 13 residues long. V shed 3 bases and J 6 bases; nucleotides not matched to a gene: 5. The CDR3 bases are TGCGCCAGCAGCTGGGCTCAGGGGGCTGAAGCTTTCTTT. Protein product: CASSWAQGAEAFF.

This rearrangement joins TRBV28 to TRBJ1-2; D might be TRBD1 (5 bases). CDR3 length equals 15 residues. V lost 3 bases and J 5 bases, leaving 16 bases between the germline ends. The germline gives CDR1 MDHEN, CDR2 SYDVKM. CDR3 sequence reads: CASSFQKGEFYGYTF. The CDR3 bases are TGTGCCAGCAGTTTTCAAAAAGGGGAATTTTATGGCTACACCTTC.

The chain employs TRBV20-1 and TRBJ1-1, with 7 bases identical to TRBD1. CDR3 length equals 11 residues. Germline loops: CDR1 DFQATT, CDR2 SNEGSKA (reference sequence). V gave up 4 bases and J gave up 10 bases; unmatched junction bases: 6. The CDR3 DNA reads TGCAGTGCTATAAAGGGGGCGCGAGCTTTCTTT. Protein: CSAIKGARAFF.

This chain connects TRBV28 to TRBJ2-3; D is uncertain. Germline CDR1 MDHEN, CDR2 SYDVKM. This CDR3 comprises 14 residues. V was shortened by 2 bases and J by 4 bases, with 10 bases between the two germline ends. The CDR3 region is CASSLGLASDTQYF. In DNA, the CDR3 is TGTGCCAGCAGTTTAGGGTTAGCATCAGATACGCAGTATTTT.

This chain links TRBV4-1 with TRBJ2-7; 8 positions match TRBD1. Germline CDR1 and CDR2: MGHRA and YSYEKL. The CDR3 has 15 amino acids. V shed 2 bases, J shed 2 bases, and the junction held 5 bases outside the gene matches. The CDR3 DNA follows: TGCGCCAGCAGCCAACCGGGACAGGCCCCCTACGAGCAGTACTTC. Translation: CASSQPGQAPYEQYF.

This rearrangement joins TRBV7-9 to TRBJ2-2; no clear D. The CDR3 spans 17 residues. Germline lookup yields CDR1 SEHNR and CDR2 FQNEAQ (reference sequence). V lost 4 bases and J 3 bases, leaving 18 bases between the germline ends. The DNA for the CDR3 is TGTGCCAGCAGCTCCCTTAACGTCGAAACAGACACCGGGGAGCTGTTTTTT. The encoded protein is CASSSLNVETDTGELFF.

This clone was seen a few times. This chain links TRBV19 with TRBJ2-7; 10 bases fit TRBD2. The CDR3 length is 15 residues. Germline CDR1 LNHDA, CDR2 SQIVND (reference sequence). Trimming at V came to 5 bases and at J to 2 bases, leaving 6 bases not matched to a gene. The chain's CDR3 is CASSHPGLAPYEQYF. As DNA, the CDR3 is TGTGCCAGTAGTCACCCGGGACTAGCGCCCTACGAGCAGTACTTC.